This TCR beta chain was obtained from a study of blood T cell repertoires in COVID-19 (dated by TCRdb to the early 2020s). Notes on the research overall: Samples from collaborators originated in the United States, Italy and Spain and spanned both the acute and convalescent phases of COVID-19. Subjects who had been exposed to COVID-19, were actively infected with it, or had recovered from it provided the deeply sampled blood TCRbeta repertoires that made up the dataset. Nearly every sample came with metadata listing a de-identified subject ID, COVID-19 status, age in years and sex. The prospective study material was composed of cDNA or gDNA derived from T cells, B-cell-depleted T cells, or PBMCs. The samples were drawn from the first 160 participants of the ongoing ImmuneRACE study and from under 1,500 subjects provided by 6 global collaborators. The repertoires were released in a freely available public database intended as a resource for research on the immune response to SARS-CoV-2. Where HLA class I and class II types were available, the types were taken from metadata supplied by the sample provider, not from assay-based typing. Study-level results and caveats: The amount of clinical and demographic metadata varied by source and participant and was provided uncurated.

Each collaborating institution followed its own protocols to collect whole blood in K2EDTA tubes. For TCRbeta analysis, collaborators shipped samples as frozen whole blood, isolated PBMCs, or DNA extracted from either of those sample types. The immunoSEQ Assay, a bias-controlled multiplex PCR, was used to amplify TCRbeta CDR3 regions from genomic DNA. The study's own analysis went as follows. Nucleated cell counts per sample were estimated from amplification of reference gene primers within the assay. To quantify the absolute abundance of each unique TCRbeta CDR3 rearrangement, sequence reads were collapsed and filtered. Productive Simpson clonality was computed per sample as the square root of Simpson's diversity index over productive rearrangements. TCRdb limited this immuneACCESS table to in-frame rearrangements with V and J called. A share of clones is missing; checked studies link under half to unresolved V genes, and the rest is unexplained. V and J calls and clone size come straight from that table; D and trimming were deduced from the DNA. The sample profile shows 94,000 or so clones; around 90% of them were found once. Roughly 8.1% of the sample is in the top ten clones.

As regards this clone: Its antigen is currently not known. No much larger clone is present one base from it, and per-base qualities are unavailable.

The CDR3 sequence holds 16 residues, the cysteine and phenylalanine included. Of all the DNA, just the CDR3 is kept, 48 bases in frame from base 1. Sequences SGHAT (CDR1) and FQNNGV (CDR2) are obtained from the germline V gene. V is trimmed back by 1 base and J by 5 bases, and the junction contains 7 bases that no gene match accounts for. The source of this sequence is a woman between 70 and 85 years old with acute or convalescent COVID-19. The chain links TRBV11-2 with TRBJ2-3; TRBD2 matches 9 bases in the middle. Sequencing input: peripheral blood. The CDR3 protein is CASSLVEREEIDTQYF. Here is the DNA: TGTGCCAGCAGCTTAGTTGAGCGGGAGGAAATAGATACGCAGTATTTT.